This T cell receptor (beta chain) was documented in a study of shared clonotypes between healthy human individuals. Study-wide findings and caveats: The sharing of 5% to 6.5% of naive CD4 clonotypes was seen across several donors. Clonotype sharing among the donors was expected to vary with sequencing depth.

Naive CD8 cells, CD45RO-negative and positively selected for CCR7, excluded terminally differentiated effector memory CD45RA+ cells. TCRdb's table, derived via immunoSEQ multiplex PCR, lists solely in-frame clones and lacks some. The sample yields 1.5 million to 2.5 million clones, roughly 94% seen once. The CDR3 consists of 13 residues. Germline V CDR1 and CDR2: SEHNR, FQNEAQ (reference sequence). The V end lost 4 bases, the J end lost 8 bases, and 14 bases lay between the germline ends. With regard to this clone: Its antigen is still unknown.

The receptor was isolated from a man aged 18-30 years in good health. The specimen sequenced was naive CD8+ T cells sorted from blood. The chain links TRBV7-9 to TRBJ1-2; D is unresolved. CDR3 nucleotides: TGTGCCAGCAGCTCCTCGACTCCCCGCGGCTACACCTTC. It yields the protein CASSSSTPRGYTF.